Below are 15 T cell receptor beta chains sequenced from a single sample in a study of OX40 agonist ivuxolimab in advanced cancers. Clones were read by immunoSEQ multiplex PCR, and TCRdb kept only the in-frame ones, dropping some. The profile shows some 18,000 clones, 80% to 90% of them singletons. The starting material was CD4+ or CD8+ T cells sorted from blood, obtained in a trial of the OX40 agonist ivuxolimab. The source is an adult with an advanced solid tumor such as melanoma, head and neck, liver or kidney cancer.

The chain combines TRBV19 with TRBJ2-2, with D perhaps matching TRBD1 (6 bases). CDR1 LNHDA and CDR2 SQIVND come from the germline V gene (reference sequence). The CDR3 contains 14 residues. Trimming cost V 3 bases and J 6 bases, with 11 bases left between them. CDR3: CASSIGTRAGELFF. The CDR3 nucleotides are TGTGCCAGTAGTATCGGGACACGCGCCGGGGAGCTGTTTTTT. Supplemented by reference TRBV19 and TRBJ2-2, the full variable domain reads DGGITQSPKYLFRKEGQNVTLSCEQNLNHDAMYWYRQDPGQGLRLIYYSQIVNDFQKGDIAEGYSVSREKKESFPLTVTSAQKNPTAFYLCASSIGTRAGELFFGEGSRLTVL.

This clone came up once. The chain couples TRBV19 to TRBJ1-2; 8 bases agree with TRBD1. With 5 bases clipped from V and 4 bases from J, the junction kept 0 bases outside the gene matches. The CDR3 is made up of 12 amino acids. Per the germline V gene, CDR1 is LNHDA and CDR2 is SQIVND (reference sequence). In DNA form, the CDR3 reads TGTGCCAGTAGTGACAGGGGCTATGGCTACACCTTC. Its protein is CASSDRGYGYTF.

This rearrangement joins TRBV11-2 to TRBJ2-7, with D perhaps matching TRBD2 (6 bases). The V gene's germline CDR1 is SGHAT and CDR2 FQNNGV. V gave up 5 bases and J gave up 1 base, with 18 bases separating them. The CDR3 contains 16 residues. The CDR3 loop reads CASSPRPGVSSYEQYF. The CDR3 DNA reads as TGTGCCAGCAGCCCCCGTCCGGGAGTCTCTTCCTACGAGCAGTACTTC.

The chain employs TRBV28 and TRBJ2-1, with TRBD1 as a possible D gene (6 bases). CDR1 and CDR2 (germline): MDHEN, SYDVKM. V lost 8 bases, J lost 2 bases, and 10 bases lay in between. The CDR3 runs 13 residues. CDR3 loop: CASGQLTYNEQFF. CDR3 nucleotide sequence: TGTGCCAGCGGACAGTTAACCTACAATGAGCAGTTCTTC. Combining the CDR3 with reference TRBV28 and TRBJ2-1 gives the whole variable domain DVKVTQSSRYLVKRTGEKVFLECVQDMDHENMFWYRQDPGLGLRLIYFSYDVKMKEKGDIPEGYSVSREKKERFSLILESASTNQTSMYLCASGQLTYNEQFFGPGTRLTVL.

The chain employs TRBV13 and TRBJ2-1; either TRBD1 or TRBD2 may supply D (5 bases each). The V and J ends lost 4 bases and 4 bases respectively, with 14 bases between them. Germline values: CDR1 PRHDT, CDR2 FYEKMQ (reference sequence). The CDR3 consists of 15 residues. CDR3 nucleotides: TGTGCCAGCAGCTCCCGGGGCAGAGGTTACAATGAGCAGTTCTTC. Translation gives CASSSRGRGYNEQFF.

The chain carries TRBV6-5 and TRBJ2-7; perhaps TRBD2 as D (5 bases). This CDR3 has 12 amino acids. The germline gives CDR1 MNHEY, CDR2 SVGAGI. Trimming stripped 4 bases from V and 5 bases from J, with 9 bases between. This CDR3 is CASSSLADEQYF. Here the CDR3 DNA reads TGTGCCAGCAGTTCGCTAGCTGACGAGCAGTACTTC.

This clone was detected only once. The chain recombines TRBV29-1 with TRBJ1-5, with 7 bases that match TRBD1. Germline CDR1 reads SQVTM; CDR2 reads ANQGSEA. CDR3 size: 15 residues. Trimming cost V 4 bases and J 5 bases; bases outside gene matches: 11. CDR3 bases: TGCAGCGTTGTTGTTTGGCGGCAGGGGGATCAGCCCCAGCATTTT. Translated, it gives CSVVVWRQGDQPQHF.

The chain employs TRBV6-6 and TRBJ2-7, with 10 bases matching TRBD1. The V segment lost 6 bases and the J segment 6 bases; nucleotides outside the gene matches: 5. CDR1 is MNHNY and CDR2 is SVGAGI in the germline V gene (reference sequence). The CDR3 spans 13 residues. The CDR3 DNA sequence: TGTGCCAGCAGCCGGGACAGGGGCCTCGAGCAGTACTTC. As protein: CASSRDRGLEQYF.

The gene calls are TRBV5-4 and TRBJ2-7; D call uncertain. This CDR3 region has 13 residues. Trimming cost V 0 bases and J 5 bases, with 9 bases left between them. Germline lookup yields CDR1 SGHNT and CDR2 YYREEE (reference sequence). For the CDR3, the DNA is TGTGCCAGCAGCTTGGGCCAGATCGACGAGCAGTACTTC. This translates into CASSLGQIDEQYF.

V gene TRBV9 combines with J gene TRBJ2-5; 9 nucleotides line up with TRBD2. V dropped 0 bases and J dropped 1; count of bases not matched to a gene: 4. CDR3 length: 16 amino acids. Per germline, CDR1 SGDLS and CDR2 YYNGEE. This chain's CDR3 is CASSVESGRLQETQYF. The CDR3 DNA sequence: TGTGCCAGCAGCGTAGAAAGCGGGAGGCTCCAAGAGACCCAGTACTTC.

V usage is TRBV2 and J usage is TRBJ1-1; D remains unclear. V was cut by 2 bases and J by 0 bases, with 19 bases left in between. Germline loops: CDR1 SNHLY, CDR2 FYNNEI. The CDR3 is made up of 18 amino acids. CDR3 loop: CASSESGWRSILNTEAFF. DNA for the CDR3: TGTGCCAGCAGTGAAAGTGGCTGGAGATCAATTTTGAACACTGAAGCTTTCTTT. Full variable domain (outside the CDR3, taken from reference TRBV2 and TRBJ1-1): EPEVTQTPSHQVTQMGQEVILRCVPISNHLYFYWYRQILGQKVEFLVSFYNNEISEKSEIFDDQFSVERPDGSNFTLKIRSTKLEDSAMYFCASSESGWRSILNTEAFFGQGTRLTVV.

The chain recombines TRBV13 with TRBJ2-7; the D is unclear. The V gene lost 5 bases and the J gene lost 7 bases, with 12 bases spanning the gap. The CDR3 consists of 12 residues. In germline, CDR1 is PRHDT, CDR2 FYEKMQ (reference sequence). The CDR3 DNA reads TGTGCCAGCAGCCTCCCCGCAAATGAGCAGTACTTC. This gives the protein CASSLPANEQYF.

This chain links TRBV30 with TRBJ2-2, with D tentatively TRBD1 or TRBD2 (5 bases each). Germline V CDR1 and CDR2: GTSNPN, SVGIG (reference sequence). Trimming took 2 bases from V and 6 from J, leaving 10 bases between them. The CDR3 sequence is 13 residues long. CDR3 region: CAWSMRGSGELFF. The CDR3 region has the DNA TGTGCCTGGAGTATGAGGGGATCCGGGGAGCTGTTTTTT.

V gene TRBV7-9 combines with J gene TRBJ1-2; D not resolved. The germline CDR1 and CDR2 sequences are SEHNR and FQNEAQ (reference sequence). CDR3 length: 13 residues. V was cut by 2 bases and J by 8 bases, with 12 bases left in between. CDR3 residues: CASSLSPGWGYTF. The CDR3, as DNA: TGTGCCAGCAGCTTAAGTCCGGGTTGGGGCTACACCTTC.

Of note for this clone: One end of the junction fails to match germline, which may point to a read error. This chain joins TRBV5-3 and TRBJ2-1, with D tentatively TRBD2 (5 bases). TRBV5-3 is labeled an ORF, and its function is uncertain. The CDR3 runs to 12 residues. The CDR3 bases are TGTGCCAGCAGCTTGTCGGAGGCCCGCTTGATCTTC. Protein: CASSLSEARLIF.